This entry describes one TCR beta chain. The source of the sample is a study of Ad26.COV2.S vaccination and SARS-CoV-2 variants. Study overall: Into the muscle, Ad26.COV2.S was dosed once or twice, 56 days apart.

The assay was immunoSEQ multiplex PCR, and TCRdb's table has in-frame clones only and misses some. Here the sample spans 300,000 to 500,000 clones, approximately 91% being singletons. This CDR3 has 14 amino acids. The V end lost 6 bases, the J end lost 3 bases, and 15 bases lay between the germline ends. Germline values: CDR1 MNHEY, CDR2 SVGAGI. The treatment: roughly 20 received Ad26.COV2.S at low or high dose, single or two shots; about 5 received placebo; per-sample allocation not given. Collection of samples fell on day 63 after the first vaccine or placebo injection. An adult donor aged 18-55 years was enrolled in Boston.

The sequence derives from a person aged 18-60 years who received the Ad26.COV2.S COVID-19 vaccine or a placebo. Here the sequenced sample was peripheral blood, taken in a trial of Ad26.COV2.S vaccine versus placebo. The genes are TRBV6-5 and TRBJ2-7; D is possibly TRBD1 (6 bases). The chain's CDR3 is CASSPTGPIYEQYF. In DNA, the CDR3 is TGTGCCAGCAGCCCAACAGGGCCAATCTACGAGCAGTACTTC.